Below, 16 T cell receptor beta chains from the same sample are listed, as sequenced in a study of blood T cell repertoires in COVID-19. Profiled with immunoSEQ multiplex PCR; TCRdb holds only in-frame clones, not every one. The sample carries about 64,000 clones, 75% to 90% recorded once. The specimen was peripheral blood. The receptors here all came from a human donor in a cohort sampled during active COVID-19.

The V gene is TRBV19, the J gene TRBJ2-7; TRBD2 matches at 7 bases. CDR3 length equals 15 residues. After removal of 6 bases from V and 4 bases from J, the junction contained 12 bases not matched to a gene. From germline, CDR1 is LNHDA and CDR2 SQIVND (reference sequence). This CDR3 reads CASRGDGAGRYEQYF. Written as DNA, the CDR3 is TGTGCCAGTAGGGGTGACGGAGCGGGGCGATACGAGCAGTACTTC.

The rearrangement links TRBV27 to TRBJ2-7; TRBD2 is a possible D gene (7 bases). The CDR3 consists of 14 residues. The germline CDR1 and CDR2 sequences are MNHEY and SMNVEV (reference sequence). The germline V and J ends were trimmed by 6 bases and 3 bases, with 15 bases remaining between them. CDR3 nucleotide sequence: TGTGCCAGCAGCAAGAGGGGGGGGGTCTACGAGCAGTACGTC. This gives the protein CASSKRGGVYEQYV.

The sample holds a few counts of this clone. The rearrangement links TRBV20-1 to TRBJ2-5; D is uncertain. V was pared by 5 bases and J by 5 bases, with 9 bases between. This CDR3 has 11 amino acids. Germline V gene data show CDR1 as DFQATT and CDR2 as SNEGSKA (reference sequence). Here the CDR3 DNA reads TGCAGTGCTCCCGCGCCTGAGACCCAGTACTTC. Its translation is CSAPAPETQYF.

The chain has TRBV4-1 and TRBJ2-5; 7 bases match TRBD2. V gave up 1 base and J gave up 4 bases; unmatched junction bases: 6. Germline V gives CDR1 MGHRA, CDR2 YSYEKL. The CDR3 is made up of 15 amino acids. CDR3 nucleotide sequence: TGCGCCAGCAGCCAAGGAACGGCTAGCGGAGAGACCCAGTACTTC. As protein: CASSQGTASGETQYF.

The chain links TRBV6-6 to TRBJ1-1; 7 bases map to TRBD1. This CDR3 has 14 residues. With 11 bases clipped from V and 0 bases from J, the junction kept 9 bases outside the gene matches. In germline, CDR1 is MNHNY, CDR2 SVGAGI (reference sequence). The CDR3 bases are TGTGCCGCGACAGGGAGAAACATGAACACTGAAGCTTTCTTT. Translating gives CAATGRNMNTEAFF.

This sequence joins TRBV27 and TRBJ1-2; the match to TRBD1 covers 10 bases. Germline V gene lookup returns CDR1 MNHEY and CDR2 SMNVEV (reference sequence). This CDR3 is 16 amino acids long. Trimming cost V 6 bases and J 4 bases; bases outside gene matches: 11. The CDR3 coding sequence is TGTGCCAGCAGCGGGGTCGGGACAGGGGCGGTCTATGGCTACACCTTC. Its protein is CASSGVGTGAVYGYTF.

This chain connects TRBV29-1 to TRBJ2-2, with a weak D call TRBD2 (5 bases). Trimming left V 6 bases short and J 6 bases short, with 8 bases between. Germline lookup yields CDR1 SQVTM and CDR2 ANQGSEA. The CDR3 spans 11 residues. As DNA, the CDR3 is TGCAGCGTCGAGGGAGCCGGGGAGCTGTTTTTT. This sequence encodes CSVEGAGELFF.

The DNA for the CDR3 is TGCGCCAGCAGCCAAGAACGGACAGCGCTTAATCAGCCCCAGCATTTT. Residues: CASSQERTALNQPQHF. The chain recombines TRBV4-1 with TRBJ1-5, with D tentatively TRBD1 (6 bases). The CDR3 runs to 16 residues. The V gene's germline CDR1 is MGHRA and CDR2 YSYEKL. Between the trimmed V and J ends, which lost 0 bases and 4 bases, there was a span of 13 bases.

This clone was observed a single time. This chain uses TRBV19 with TRBJ1-2; no firm D call. Trimming shortened V by 5 bases and J by 1 base, and 8 bases separated the two germline ends. CDR3 length equals 13 residues. The germline gives CDR1 LNHDA, CDR2 SQIVND (reference sequence). CDR3 DNA sequence: TGTGCCAGTAGTTCAGGTCTTAACTATGGCTACACCTTC. It yields the protein CASSSGLNYGYTF.

This clone has just one count. The chain has TRBV18 and TRBJ2-1; TRBD1 might be the D (5 bases). The germline V and J ends were trimmed by 3 bases and 4 bases, with 7 bases remaining between them. Germline CDR1 KGHSH, CDR2 LQKENI. CDR3 length equals 13 residues. CDR3 sequence (DNA): TGTGCCAGCTCACCCCAGGGTTACAATGAGCAGTTCTTC. This codes for CASSPQGYNEQFF.

The chain couples TRBV18 to TRBJ1-1, with TRBD1 as a possible D gene (6 bases). V dropped 1 base and J dropped 1 base, with 10 bases sitting between them. This CDR3 has 15 residues. Germline CDR1 is KGHSH and CDR2 is LQKENI. Here the CDR3 reads CASSPQGGTNTEAFF. The CDR3 nucleotides are TGTGCCAGCTCACCACAGGGGGGGACGAACACTGAAGCTTTCTTT.

The chain joins TRBV19 to TRBJ1-1; 11 nucleotides line up with TRBD1. V was clipped by 10 bases and J by 6 bases; unmatched bases: 10. Germline CDR1 LNHDA, CDR2 SQIVND (reference sequence). CDR3 size: 14 residues. CDR3 DNA sequence: TGTGCCACCCGGGACAGGGGGTTCATAGCTGAAGCTTTCTTT. It translates to CATRDRGFIAEAFF.

The V call is TRBV24-1, the J call TRBJ1-5; 12 bases are shared with TRBD1. Germline lookup yields CDR1 KGHDR and CDR2 SFDVKD. Losses at the gene ends were 9 bases for V and 0 bases for J; bases not matched to a gene: 5. The CDR3 has 16 amino acids. This chain's CDR3 is CATGDRGPYSNQPQHF. CDR3 DNA sequence: TGTGCCACCGGGGACAGGGGGCCCTATAGCAATCAGCCCCAGCATTTT.

This rearrangement joins TRBV6-1 to TRBJ2-3; TRBD1 aligns across 7 bases. This CDR3 is 16 amino acids long. The V segment lost 2 bases and the J segment 0 bases; nucleotides outside the gene matches: 5. Germline CDR1 reads MNHNS; CDR2 reads SASEGT. The CDR3 sequence is CASSEQSGQSTDTQYF. In DNA, the CDR3 is TGTGCCAGCAGTGAACAATCGGGACAGAGCACAGATACGCAGTATTTT.

This clone has a single count. The genes are TRBV7-2 and TRBJ1-2; TRBD1 matches at 9 bases. The CDR3 contains 14 residues. With V trimmed by 5 bases and J by 4 bases, 5 bases remained unmatched. In germline, CDR1 is SGHTA, CDR2 FQGNSA. The CDR3 sequence: CASSTGQGSYGYTF. In DNA, the CDR3 is TGTGCCAGCAGCACGGGACAGGGAAGCTATGGCTACACCTTC. The full variable domain, in which reference TRBV7-2 and TRBJ1-2 provide the parts outside the CDR3, is GAGVSQSPSNKVTEKGKDVELRCDPISGHTALYWYRQSLGQGLEFLIYFQGNSAPDKSGLPSDRFSAERTGGSVSTLTIQRTQQEDSAVYLCASSTGQGSYGYTFGSGTRLTVV.

The chain employs TRBV10-3 and TRBJ1-5, with no clear D. The germline V gene encodes CDR1 ENHRY and CDR2 SYGVKD. The CDR3 covers 19 residues. Between the trimmed V and J ends, which lost 3 bases and 0 bases, there was a span of 21 bases. CDR3 coding DNA: TGTGCCATCAGTGAAACCTGGAGGCAGCCCTATGATAGCAATCAGCCCCAGCATTTT. Protein: CAISETWRQPYDSNQPQHF.